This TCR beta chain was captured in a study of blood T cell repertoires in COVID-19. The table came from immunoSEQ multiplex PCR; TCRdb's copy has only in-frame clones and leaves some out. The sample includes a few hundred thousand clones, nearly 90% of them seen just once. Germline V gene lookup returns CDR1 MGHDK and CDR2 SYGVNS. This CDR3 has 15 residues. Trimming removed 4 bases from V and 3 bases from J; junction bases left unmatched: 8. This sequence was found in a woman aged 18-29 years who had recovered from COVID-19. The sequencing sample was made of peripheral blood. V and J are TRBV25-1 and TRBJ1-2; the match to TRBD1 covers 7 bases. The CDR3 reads CASSGEWTGDYGYTF. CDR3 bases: TGTGCCAGCAGTGGAGAATGGACAGGCGACTATGGCTACACCTTC.